The 26 T cell receptor beta chains in this list originate from one sample, sequenced in a study of blood T cell repertoires in COVID-19. Data came from immunoSEQ multiplex PCR; TCRdb stores just in-frame clones and leaves some out. The profile shows roughly 78,000 clones, roughly 89% of them singletons. Sequences were obtained from peripheral blood. The receptors shown here come from a man aged 55 to 70 with acute or convalescent COVID-19.

The chain couples TRBV28 to TRBJ1-4, with TRBD1 matching 11 bases. The CDR3 covers 18 residues. Germline V gene data show CDR1 as MDHEN and CDR2 as SYDVKM. V trimming: 2 bases; J trimming: 8 bases; junction bases outside the gene matches: 13. CDR3 DNA: TGTGCCAGCAGTTTAGGACAGGGGGCCGTTATGCACGAAGAAAAACTGTTTTTT. This sequence encodes CASSLGQGAVMHEEKLFF.

The V and J genes are TRBV9 and TRBJ2-5; TRBD2 agrees at 12 bases. The V segment lost 0 bases and the J segment 2 bases; nucleotides outside the gene matches: 2. The CDR3 spans 16 residues. Germline V gene sequence: CDR1 SGDLS, CDR2 YYNGEE. This CDR3 reads CASSVGTSGIQETQYF. The CDR3 nucleotides read TGTGCCAGCAGCGTAGGGACTAGCGGGATACAAGAGACCCAGTACTTC.

V and J are TRBV6-5 and TRBJ1-4; no clear D gene. This CDR3 has 15 amino acids. Germline V CDR1 and CDR2: MNHEY, SVGAGI. V was shortened by 6 bases and J by 8 bases, with 19 bases between the two germline ends. The CDR3 DNA follows: TGTGCCAGCAGGGAGACCGGGAGGAGGCAAGAAAAACTGTTTTTT. Translated, it gives CASRETGRRQEKLFF.

DNA of the CDR3: TGCGCCAGCAGCTTCGGACAGGGAGGGTCACCCCTCCACTTT. Its translation: CASSFGQGGSPLHF. The genes are TRBV5-1 and TRBJ1-6; 8 positions match TRBD1. Germline CDR1 is SGHRS and CDR2 is YFSETQ. The CDR3 has 14 residues. With V trimmed by 2 bases and J by 10 bases, 5 bases remained unmatched. The full variable domain, rest sourced from reference TRBV5-1 and TRBJ1-6, is KAGVTQTPRYLIKTRGQQVTLSCSPISGHRSVSWYQQTPGQGLQFLFEYFSETQRNKGNFPGRFSGRQFSNSRSEMNVSTLELGDSALYLCASSFGQGGSPLHFGNGTRLTVT.

A single count supports this clone. The chain links TRBV5-1 to TRBJ1-1, with D hard to call. Trimming stripped 0 bases from V and 0 bases from J, with 9 bases between. Germline values: CDR1 SGHRS, CDR2 YFSETQ. This CDR3 is 15 amino acids long. The CDR3 sequence is CASSLAGGMNTEAFF. The DNA for the CDR3 is TGCGCCAGCAGCTTGGCTGGAGGGATGAACACTGAAGCTTTCTTT.

This clone was detected only once. V and J are TRBV5-1 and TRBJ2-5, with 11 bases that match TRBD2. With 2 bases clipped from V and 3 bases from J, the junction kept 9 bases outside the gene matches. Germline V gives CDR1 SGHRS, CDR2 YFSETQ. CDR3 length: 17 amino acids. The CDR3, as DNA: TGCGCCAGCAGCTTCGGTTCGTCTAGCGGGAGGAAAGAGACCCAGTACTTC. Amino acids: CASSFGSSSGRKETQYF.

The chain is built from TRBV6-5 and TRBJ1-1; 8 bases are a match to TRBD1. V lost 6 bases and J lost 5; bases outside the gene matches: 5. The germline CDR1 and CDR2 sequences are MNHEY and SVGAGI. The CDR3 sequence is 13 residues long. The CDR3 DNA is TGTGCCAGCAGCACAGGGGGTAATACTGAAGCTTTCTTT. Its translation: CASSTGGNTEAFF.

This clone was found once. The V gene is TRBV5-1, the J gene TRBJ2-3, with D maybe TRBD1 (6 bases). There are 14 residues in the CDR3. Trimming cost V 4 bases and J 2 bases, with 11 bases left between them. Germline V CDR1 and CDR2: SGHRS, YFSETQ. DNA of the CDR3: TGCGCCAGCAGCGTTGGACAGAACACAGATACGCAGTATTTT. Translation gives CASSVGQNTDTQYF.

The chain carries TRBV7-9 and TRBJ2-1, with no clear D. V lost 6 bases and J 7 bases, leaving 13 bases between the germline ends. The CDR3 is 13 amino acids. In germline, CDR1 is SEHNR, CDR2 FQNEAQ (reference sequence). The CDR3 coding sequence is TGTGCCAGCAGGCGTGGTGAGCATAATGAGCAGTTCTTC. Translation: CASRRGEHNEQFF. Using reference TRBV7-9 and TRBJ2-1 for the parts outside the CDR3, the full variable domain is DTGVSQNPRHKITKRGQNVTFRCDPISEHNRLYWYRQTLGQGPEFLTYFQNEAQLEKSRLLSDRFSAERPKGSFSTLEIQRTEQGDSAMYLCASRRGEHNEQFFGPGTRLTVL.

The rearrangement uses TRBV5-1 and TRBJ2-3; tentative D call: TRBD2 (5 bases). Trimming removed 2 bases at V and 5 bases at J, with 18 bases between. This CDR3 is 16 amino acids long. In germline, CDR1 is SGHRS, CDR2 YFSETQ. The CDR3 region is CASSFLASSGGDTQYF. CDR3 coding DNA: TGCGCCAGCAGCTTCCTCGCGTCCAGCGGTGGAGATACGCAGTATTTT.

The chain couples TRBV27 to TRBJ2-3, with 10 bases identical to TRBD2. Germline V gene sequence: CDR1 MNHEY, CDR2 SMNVEV (reference sequence). The CDR3 has 18 residues. Trimming removed 2 bases from V and 0 bases from J; junction bases left unmatched: 8. DNA of the CDR3: TGTGCCAGCAGTTTACGTTTGAGCGGGGGGGATAGCACAGATACGCAGTATTTT. Its protein is CASSLRLSGGDSTDTQYF.

The rearrangement joins TRBV6-2 or TRBV6-3 to TRBJ1-1; D is undetermined. This CDR3 region has 14 residues. Germline loops: CDR1 MNHEY, CDR2 SVGEGT. Trimming stripped 3 bases from V and 2 bases from J, with 10 bases between. CDR3 nucleotide sequence: TGTGCCAGCAGTTATGCTAACGTTAACACTGAAGCTTTCTTT. This sequence encodes CASSYANVNTEAFF.

This chain links TRBV7-9 with TRBJ2-3; TRBD2 aligns across 13 bases. CDR3 length: 17 amino acids. In germline, CDR1 is SEHNR, CDR2 FQNEAQ (reference sequence). With 5 bases clipped from V and 7 bases from J, the junction kept 12 bases outside the gene matches. CDR3 residues: CASSPRRLAGGSNTQYF. CDR3 bases: TGTGCCAGCAGCCCAAGGAGACTAGCGGGAGGCTCGAATACGCAGTATTTT. The full variable domain, with the rest looked up from reference TRBV7-9 and TRBJ2-3, is DTGVSQNPRHKITKRGQNVTFRCDPISEHNRLYWYRQTLGQGPEFLTYFQNEAQLEKSRLLSDRFSAERPKGSFSTLEIQRTEQGDSAMYLCASSPRRLAGGSNTQYFGPGTRLTVL.

This clone was seen a handful of times. The chain couples TRBV19 to TRBJ1-1, with a tentative D call TRBD1 (5 bases). The CDR3 extends over 15 amino acids. Trimming took off 3 bases at V and 5 bases at J, with 16 bases between the two ends. Per the germline V gene, CDR1 is LNHDA and CDR2 is SQIVND (reference sequence). The CDR3 sequence is CASSMAWGGPTEAFF. The CDR3 bases are TGTGCCAGTAGTATGGCTTGGGGGGGTCCGACTGAAGCTTTCTTT.

The chain joins TRBV27 to TRBJ1-4; 12 nucleotides agree with TRBD1. This CDR3 has 16 amino acids. With V trimmed by 5 bases and J by 7 bases, 8 bases remained unmatched. Per germline, CDR1 MNHEY and CDR2 SMNVEV (reference sequence). The CDR3 DNA is TGTGCCAGCAGTCGCCTCCGGGACAGGGGGCTTGAAAAACTGTTTTTT. Amino acids: CASSRLRDRGLEKLFF.

The chain employs TRBV29-1 and TRBJ1-1; the D is unclear. V dropped 5 bases and J dropped 9 bases, with 22 bases sitting between them. This CDR3 is 14 amino acids long. CDR1 and CDR2 (germline): SQVTM, ANQGSEA. The CDR3 protein is CSVYPGGGRRKAFF. The CDR3 bases are TGCAGCGTTTACCCCGGAGGCGGGCGACGAAAAGCTTTCTTT.

This clone was recorded a few times. This chain connects TRBV9 to TRBJ1-2; 7 nucleotides match TRBD1. The CDR3 totals 15 residues. Per germline, CDR1 SGDLS and CDR2 YYNGEE. Trimming cost V 4 bases and J 5 bases; bases outside gene matches: 11. The chain's CDR3 is CASSPTGTVVYGYTF. The DNA for the CDR3 is TGTGCCAGCAGCCCCACCGGGACAGTAGTTTATGGCTACACCTTC.

V is TRBV7-2 and J is TRBJ2-2, with 10 bases fitting TRBD2. With V trimmed by 4 bases and J by 0 bases, 2 bases remained unmatched. Germline V gene data show CDR1 as SGHTA and CDR2 as FQGNSA. CDR3 size: 16 residues. Written as DNA, the CDR3 is TGTGCCAGCAGCTCTAGCGGGAGTCCGAACACCGGGGAGCTGTTTTTT. Its protein is CASSSSGSPNTGELFF. The variable domain in full, completed from reference TRBV7-2 and TRBJ2-2, reads GAGVSQSPSNKVTEKGKDVELRCDPISGHTALYWYRQSLGQGLEFLIYFQGNSAPDKSGLPSDRFSAERTGGSVSTLTIQRTQQEDSAVYLCASSSSGSPNTGELFFGEGSRLTVL.

The V and J genes are TRBV29-1 and TRBJ1-2, with a tentative D call TRBD1 (5 bases). CDR3 length: 14 amino acids. In germline, CDR1 is SQVTM, CDR2 ANQGSEA. Trimming removed 4 bases at V and 4 bases at J, with 16 bases between. CDR3 residues: CSVVAPDRAYGYTF. DNA of the CDR3: TGCAGCGTTGTTGCTCCCGACAGAGCCTATGGCTACACCTTC. The full variable domain, with the rest looked up from reference TRBV29-1 and TRBJ1-2, is SAVISQKPSRDICQRGTSLTIQCQVDSQVTMMFWYRQQPGQSLTLIATANQGSEATYESGFVIDKFPISRPNLTFSTLTVSNMSPEDSSIYLCSVVAPDRAYGYTFGSGTRLTVV.

The CDR3 protein is CASSQGTSIHEQYF. The CDR3 region has the DNA TGTGCCAGCAGCCAAGGGACTAGCATCCACGAGCAGTACTTC. The chain is built from TRBV3-1 (or the pseudogene TRBV3-2) and TRBJ2-7; TRBD2 agrees at 8 bases. Germline assignment: CDR1 LGHDT and CDR2 YNNKEL (reference sequence). The CDR3 covers 14 residues. Unmatched junction bases numbered 4, after V lost 1 base and J lost 5 bases.

The CDR3 loop reads CASSLGPRDYEQYF. CDR3 DNA: TGCGCCAGCAGCTTGGGACCGAGGGACTACGAGCAGTACTTC. The chain is built from TRBV5-1 and TRBJ2-7; D might be TRBD2 (5 bases). Germline V gene lookup returns CDR1 SGHRS and CDR2 YFSETQ. The CDR3 runs to 14 residues. Trimming took off 0 bases at V and 3 bases at J, with 10 bases between the two ends. The full variable domain, in which reference TRBV5-1 and TRBJ2-7 provide the parts outside the CDR3, is KAGVTQTPRYLIKTRGQQVTLSCSPISGHRSVSWYQQTPGQGLQFLFEYFSETQRNKGNFPGRFSGRQFSNSRSEMNVSTLELGDSALYLCASSLGPRDYEQYFGPGTRLTVT.

The chain joins TRBV19 to TRBJ1-2, with TRBD1 matching over 8 bases. Germline CDR1 LNHDA, CDR2 SQIVND (reference sequence). The CDR3 covers 19 residues. J lost 3 bases, V lost 3 bases, and 18 bases had no gene match. The CDR3 sequence is CASSIVGPGQAVRDYGYTF. The CDR3 DNA sequence: TGTGCCAGTAGTATTGTGGGACCGGGACAGGCGGTGAGGGACTATGGCTACACCTTC. Full variable domain (outside the CDR3, taken from reference TRBV19 and TRBJ1-2): DGGITQSPKYLFRKEGQNVTLSCEQNLNHDAMYWYRQDPGQGLRLIYYSQIVNDFQKGDIAEGYSVSREKKESFPLTVTSAQKNPTAFYLCASSIVGPGQAVRDYGYTFGSGTRLTVV.

V and J are TRBV7-9 and TRBJ2-1, with 7 bases identical to TRBD2. V was pared by 0 bases and J by 10 bases, with 15 bases of the junction left unmatched. Germline V gene sequence: CDR1 SEHNR, CDR2 FQNEAQ (reference sequence). The CDR3 loop spans 17 amino acids. The CDR3 region has the DNA TGTGCCAGCAGCTTAGCTGGAGCGGCTAGCGGCTCATACGAGCAGTTCTTC. Encoded protein: CASSLAGAASGSYEQFF.

V and J are TRBV7-3 and TRBJ2-5; 10 bases are shared with TRBD2. The germline V gene encodes CDR1 SGHTA and CDR2 FQGTGA. The V gene end was trimmed by 5 bases and the J gene end by 5 bases; junction bases not matched to a gene: 8. The CDR3 length is 15 residues. In nucleotides, the CDR3 is TGTGCCAGCAGCCGGACTAGCGGTCTTCGGGAGACCCAGTACTTC. Its translation is CASSRTSGLRETQYF.

CDR3 amino acids: CASSLRTGLSTGELFF. The DNA for the CDR3 is TGTGCCAGCAGCCTCCGGACAGGGCTGAGCACCGGGGAGCTGTTTTTT. The rearrangement joins TRBV14 to TRBJ2-2; 8 bases are a match to TRBD1. Trimming removed 4 bases from V and 4 bases from J; junction bases left unmatched: 8. The germline CDR1 and CDR2 sequences are SGHDN and FVKESK. The CDR3 contains 16 residues.

CDR3 DNA: TGTGCCAGCAGTTACGGCGGGGGCCCCACTGAAGCTTTCTTT. Its protein is CASSYGGGPTEAFF. This chain connects TRBV6-5 to TRBJ1-1, with D possibly TRBD1 on 6 matching bases. V was cut by 2 bases and J by 4 bases, with 11 bases left in between. There are 14 residues in the CDR3. CDR1 is MNHEY, CDR2 SVGAGI, per germline.